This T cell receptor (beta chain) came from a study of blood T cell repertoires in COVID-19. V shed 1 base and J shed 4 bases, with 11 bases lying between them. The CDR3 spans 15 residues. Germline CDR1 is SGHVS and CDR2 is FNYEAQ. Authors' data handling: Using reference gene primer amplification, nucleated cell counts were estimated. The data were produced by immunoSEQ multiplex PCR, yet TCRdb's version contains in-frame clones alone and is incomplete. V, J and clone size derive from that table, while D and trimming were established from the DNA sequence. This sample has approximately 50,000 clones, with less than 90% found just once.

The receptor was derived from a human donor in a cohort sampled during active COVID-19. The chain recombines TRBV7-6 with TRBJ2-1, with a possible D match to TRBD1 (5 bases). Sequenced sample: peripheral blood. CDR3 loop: CASSLGQGRYNEQFF. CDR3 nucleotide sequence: TGTGCCAGCAGCTTAGGCCAGGGTCGGTACAATGAGCAGTTCTTC.